This TCR beta chain is drawn from a study of blood T cell repertoires in COVID-19 (dated by TCRdb to 2020 to 2022). The study in broad terms: Samples from collaborators originated in the United States, Italy and Spain and spanned both the acute and convalescent phases of COVID-19. The samples were drawn from two sources: the first 160 participants of the ongoing ImmuneRACE study, and 950 to 1,500 subjects contributed by 6 global collaborators. The dataset comprised deeply sampled blood TCRbeta repertoires from subjects exposed to, actively infected with, or recovered from COVID-19. Nearly every sample came with metadata listing a de-identified subject ID, COVID-19 status, age in years and sex. Where available, HLA class I and class II types were obtained from metadata supplied by the sample provider rather than from assay-based typing. The material from the prospective study consisted of cDNA or gDNA derived from T cells, B-cell-depleted T cells, or PBMCs. The repertoires were released in a freely available public database meant as a resource for research on the immune response to SARS-CoV-2. The research as a whole found: The quantity of clinical and demographic metadata differed by source and by participant and was supplied without curation.

TCRbeta CDR3 regions were amplified from genomic DNA using the immunoSEQ Assay, a bias-controlled multiplex PCR. Turning to the authors' computational methods: Within the assay, amplification of reference gene primers was used to estimate how many nucleated cells each sample contained. To quantify the absolute abundance of each unique TCRbeta CDR3 rearrangement, sequence reads were collapsed and filtered. For each sample, productive Simpson clonality was calculated by taking the square root of Simpson's diversity index across productive rearrangements. The table was pulled from immuneACCESS by TCRdb, which kept in-frame rearrangements only. Such tables lose some clones; where checked, under half of the loss comes from unresolved V genes, and the rest has no known cause. Clone size and the V and J calls come from that table; the DNA yielded D and trimming. The sample table lists 300,000 to 450,000 clones, roughly 90% of them with a count of one. 1% of the sample comes from the top ten.

Enrolling through a virtual design, the prospective study's participants ranged in age from roughly 18 to 89 years and lived across around 25 United States geographic areas. In the prospective study, cohorts were assigned on the basis of participant-reported clinical history obtained from a screening survey and a study questionnaire. Recovered participants in ImmuneRACE Cohort 3 were defined by two consecutive negative NP/OP PCR tests, clearance by a healthcare professional, or resolution of symptoms. Each participant in the prospective study had whole blood, serum and a nasopharyngeal or oropharyngeal swab collected by mobile phlebotomists. Participants in the prospective study had the option to provide additional blood draws and questionnaires over a roughly two-month period. Before DNA extraction, prospective study blood samples were shipped either frozen or at room temperature. Details on this clone: Its cognate antigen has yet to be identified. No base quality values were provided; no much bigger clone lies one nucleotide off.

Trimming accounts for 7 bases at V and 11 bases at J, while the number of junction bases matched to no gene is 6. The CDR3, cysteine through phenylalanine, is 11 amino acids long. Only the CDR3 DNA is retained, 33 bases long and in frame from the first base. The specimen was PBMCs or T cells enriched from blood (not recorded which). The sequence joins TRBV12-3 or TRBV12-4 to TRBJ1-1, with TRBD1 matching 8 junction bases. The clonotype originates from a woman under 40 who had recovered from COVID-19. The CDR3 has the sequence CASTTTGEAFF. The nucleotide sequence reads TGTGCCAGCACTACGACAGGGGAGGCTTTCTTT.